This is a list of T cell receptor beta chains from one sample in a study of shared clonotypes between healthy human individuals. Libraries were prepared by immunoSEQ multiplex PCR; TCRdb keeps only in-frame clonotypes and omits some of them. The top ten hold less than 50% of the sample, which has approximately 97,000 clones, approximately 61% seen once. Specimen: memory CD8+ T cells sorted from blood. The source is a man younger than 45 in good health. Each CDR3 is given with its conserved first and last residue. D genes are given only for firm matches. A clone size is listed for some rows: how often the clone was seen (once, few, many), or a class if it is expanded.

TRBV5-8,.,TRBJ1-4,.,CASSRDPTNEKLFF,TGTGCCAGCAGTCGGGATCCAACTAATGAAAAACTGTTTTTT
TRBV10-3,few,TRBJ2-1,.,CAISDGGGVYNEQFF,TGTGCCATCAGTGATGGAGGGGGCGTATACAATGAGCAGTTCTTC
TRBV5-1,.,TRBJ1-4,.,CASSVGVSNEKLFF,TGTGCCAGCAGCGTGGGGGTCTCTAATGAAAAACTGTTTTTT
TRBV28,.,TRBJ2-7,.,CASSKQVSYEQYF,TGTGCCAGCAGTAAACAGGTTTCCTACGAGCAGTACTTC
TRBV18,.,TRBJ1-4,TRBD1,CASSQPTSGRTGIREKLFF,TGTGCCAGCTCACAGCCAACAAGCGGGAGGACAGGGATAAGAGAAAAACTGTTTTTT
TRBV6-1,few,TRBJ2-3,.,CASSEAKDGPTDTQYF,TGTGCCAGCAGTGAAGCTAAGGACGGGCCCACAGATACGCAGTATTTT
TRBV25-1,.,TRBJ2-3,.,CASSGGQEGTDTQYF,TGTGCCAGCAGTGGAGGACAGGAGGGAACAGATACGCAGTATTTT
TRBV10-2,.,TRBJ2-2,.,CASSSETGELFF,TGCGCCAGCAGCTCAGAGACCGGGGAGCTGTTTTTT
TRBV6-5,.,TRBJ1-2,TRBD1,CASSRPRGGRAGYTF,TGTGCCAGCAGCCGCCCCAGGGGGGGCAGAGCTGGCTACACCTTC
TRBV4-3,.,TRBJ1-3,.,CASSQQGVDSGNTIYF,TGCGCCAGCAGCCAACAGGGAGTGGACTCTGGAAACACCATATATTTT
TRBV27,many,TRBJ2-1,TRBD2,CASSRLAGEDEQFF,TGTGCCAGCAGTAGACTAGCGGGAGAGGATGAGCAGTTCTTC
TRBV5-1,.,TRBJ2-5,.,CASSSTGTETQYF,TGCGCCAGCAGCTCCACGGGTACGGAGACCCAGTACTTC
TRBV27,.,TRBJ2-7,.,CASSFVPDYYEQYF,TGTGCCAGCAGTTTCGTCCCGGACTACTACGAGCAGTACTTC
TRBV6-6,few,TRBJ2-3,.,CASSWDSTDTQYF,TGTGCCAGCAGTTGGGACAGCACAGATACGCAGTATTTT
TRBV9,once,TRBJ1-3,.,CASSPMKGGDTIYF,TGTGCCAGCAGCCCAATGAAGGGAGGGGACACCATATATTTT
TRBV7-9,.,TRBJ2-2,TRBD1,CASNRGTGELFF,TGTGCCAGCAACAGGGGGACCGGGGAGCTGTTTTTT
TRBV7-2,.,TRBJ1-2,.,CASSLAAGDEGYTF,TGTGCCAGCAGCTTAGCGGCCGGGGATGAAGGCTACACCTTC
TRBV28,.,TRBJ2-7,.,CASRGDDYEQYF,TGTGCCAGCAGAGGAGACGACTACGAGCAGTACTTC
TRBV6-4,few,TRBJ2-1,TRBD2,CASSPGTSSYNEQFF,TGTGCCAGCAGTCCCGGGACTAGCTCCTACAATGAGCAGTTCTTC
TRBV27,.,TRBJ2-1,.,CASSLFEGSSYNEQFF,TGTGCCAGCAGTTTATTTGAGGGTAGCTCCTACAATGAGCAGTTCTTC
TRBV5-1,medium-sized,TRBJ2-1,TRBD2,CASRGLRDYLYNEQFF,TGCGCCAGCAGAGGACTCCGGGACTACCTATACAATGAGCAGTTCTTC
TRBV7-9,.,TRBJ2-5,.,CASTLGGLRETQYF,TGTGCCAGCACTCTCGGGGGGCTAAGGGAGACCCAGTACTTC
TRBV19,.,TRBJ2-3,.,CASQFGRADTQYF,TGTGCCAGTCAATTCGGGCGAGCAGATACGCAGTATTTT
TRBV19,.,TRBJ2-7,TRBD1,CASSSTGTATYEQYF,TGTGCCAGTAGTAGTACTGGGACAGCAACCTACGAGCAGTACTTC
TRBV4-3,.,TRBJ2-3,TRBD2,CASSRGTSEPDTQYF,TGCGCCAGCAGCCGAGGGACTAGCGAACCAGATACGCAGTATTTT
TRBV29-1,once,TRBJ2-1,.,CSVGESDYNEQFF,TGCAGCGTTGGGGAGTCCGATTACAATGAGCAGTTCTTC
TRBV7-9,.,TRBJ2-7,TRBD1,CASSSTGTGAYEQYF,TGTGCCAGCAGCTCCACCGGGACAGGGGCCTACGAGCAGTACTTC
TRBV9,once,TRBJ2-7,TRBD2,CASSVGGLGYEQYF,TGTGCCAGCAGCGTAGGGGGACTAGGCTACGAGCAGTACTTC
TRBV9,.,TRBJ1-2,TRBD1,CASRGQAYYGYTF,TGTGCCAGCAGAGGACAGGCTTACTATGGCTACACCTTC
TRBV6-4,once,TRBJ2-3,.,CASSVRGSTDTQYF,TGTGCCAGCAGTGTCCGGGGAAGCACAGATACGCAGTATTTT
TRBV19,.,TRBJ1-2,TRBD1,CASSPRTGGLLYGYTF,TGTGCCAGTAGTCCAAGGACAGGGGGCCTCCTTTATGGCTACACCTTC
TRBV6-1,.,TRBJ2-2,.,CASSQGPGETGELFF,TGTGCCAGCAGCCAGGGGCCGGGGGAAACCGGGGAGCTGTTTTTT
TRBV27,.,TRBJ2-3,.,CASSSGGTDTQYF,TGTGCCAGCAGTTCCGGCGGGACAGATACGCAGTATTTT
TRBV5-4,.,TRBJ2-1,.,CASSFPGNEQFF,TGTGCCAGCAGCTTCCCCGGGAATGAGCAGTTCTTC
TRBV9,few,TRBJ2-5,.,CASTPGGSKGETQYF,TGTGCCAGCACCCCCGGTGGGAGCAAAGGAGAGACCCAGTACTTC
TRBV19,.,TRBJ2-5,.,CASSIGEETQYF,TGTGCCAGTAGTATCGGGGAAGAGACCCAGTACTTC
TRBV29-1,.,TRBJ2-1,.,CSVDARGTYNEQFF,TGCAGCGTTGACGCCAGGGGCACCTACAATGAGCAGTTCTTC
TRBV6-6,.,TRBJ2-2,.,CASSYRGNHGELFF,TGTGCCAGCAGTTACCGAGGGAATCACGGGGAGCTGTTTTTT
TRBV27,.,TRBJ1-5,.,CASSLFWGINQPQHF,TGTGCCAGCAGTTTATTTTGGGGCATCAATCAGCCCCAGCATTTT
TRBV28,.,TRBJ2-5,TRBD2,CASSPAGLAAQETQYF,TGTGCCAGCAGTCCGGCGGGACTAGCGGCTCAAGAGACCCAGTACTTC
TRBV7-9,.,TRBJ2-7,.,CASSLAGDEQYF,TGTGCCAGCAGCTTAGCTGGTGACGAGCAGTACTTC
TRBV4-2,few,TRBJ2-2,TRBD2,CASSDSGRATGELFF,TGTGCCAGCAGTGATAGCGGGAGGGCCACCGGGGAGCTGTTTTTT
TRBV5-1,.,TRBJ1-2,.,CASSFPGAYGYTF,TGCGCCAGCAGCTTCCCAGGGGCCTATGGCTACACCTTC
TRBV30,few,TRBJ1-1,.,CAWRKVGVNTEAFF,TGTGCCTGGAGAAAGGTCGGAGTAAACACTGAAGCTTTCTTT
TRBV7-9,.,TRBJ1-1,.,CASSQVKNTEAFF,TGTGCCAGCAGCCAGGTAAAGAACACTGAAGCTTTCTTT
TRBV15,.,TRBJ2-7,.,CATTSRARVSPEQYF,TGTGCCACCACCTCCCGAGCTCGCGTGTCCCCCGAGCAGTACTTC
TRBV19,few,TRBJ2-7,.,CASSPSDYEQYF,TGTGCCAGTAGTCCGAGCGACTACGAGCAGTACTTC
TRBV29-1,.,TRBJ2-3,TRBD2,CSVDGTSVNTQYF,TGCAGCGTTGATGGGACTAGCGTGAATACGCAGTATTTT
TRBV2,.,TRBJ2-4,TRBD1,CASSSTGTGGNIQYF,TGTGCCAGCAGTTCGACCGGGACAGGGGGAAACATTCAGTACTTC
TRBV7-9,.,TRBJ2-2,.,CASSLGAGNTGELFF,TGTGCCAGCAGCTTAGGGGCGGGGAACACCGGGGAGCTGTTTTTT
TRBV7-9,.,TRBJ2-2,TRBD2,CASSLGLAVFTGELFF,TGTGCCAGCAGCCTGGGACTAGCCGTTTTCACCGGGGAGCTGTTTTTT
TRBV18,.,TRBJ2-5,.,CASSLRETQYF,TGTGCCAGCTCACTGAGGGAGACCCAGTACTTC
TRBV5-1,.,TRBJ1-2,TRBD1,CASSTGGNYGYTF,TGCGCCAGCTCGACAGGGGGAAACTATGGCTACACCTTC
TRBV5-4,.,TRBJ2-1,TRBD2,CASSPVEMREGHNEQFF,TGTGCCAGCAGCCCAGTGGAAATGCGGGAGGGACACAATGAGCAGTTCTTC
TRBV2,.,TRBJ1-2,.,CASSGADGYGGYTF,TGTGCCAGCAGTGGGGCCGACGGCTACGGGGGCTACACCTTC
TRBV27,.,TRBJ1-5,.,CASSALGAAQPQHF,TGTGCCAGCAGTGCGTTAGGGGCGGCTCAGCCCCAGCATTTT
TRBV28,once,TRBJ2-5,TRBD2,CASIGGLAGVETQYF,TGTGCCAGCATTGGGGGACTAGCGGGAGTTGAGACCCAGTACTTC
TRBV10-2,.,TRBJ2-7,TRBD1,CASSSNGGQGSYEQYF,TGCGCCAGCAGCTCGAATGGGGGACAGGGGTCCTACGAGCAGTACTTC
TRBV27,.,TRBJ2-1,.,CASSLWKTGSLTNEQFF,TGTGCCAGCAGTTTATGGAAGACAGGTAGTCTTACCAATGAGCAGTTCTTC
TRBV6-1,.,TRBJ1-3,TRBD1,CASSEEAGGSGNTIYF,TGTGCCAGCAGTGAAGAGGCAGGGGGCTCTGGAAACACCATATATTTT